A single sample is the source of the 30 T cell receptor beta chains below, sequenced in a study of shared clonotypes between healthy human individuals. This table comes from immunoSEQ multiplex PCR, and its TCRdb copy is limited to in-frame clones, with some not included. Of more than 2,000,000 clones in the sample, roughly 92% are singletons; the top ten hold 0.11% to 0.15%. The sequenced sample consisted of naive CD4+ T cells sorted from blood. Subset described: CD45RA+ positively selected. The receptors stem from a man aged 18 to 30 in good health.

V gene TRBV6-1 combines with J gene TRBJ2-3; D is possibly TRBD1 (5 bases). This CDR3 comprises 17 residues. The germline gives CDR1 MNHNS, CDR2 SASEGT. Trimming took off 1 base at V and 2 bases at J, with 16 bases between the two ends. CDR3 residues: CASSEGHLVGVTDTQYF. DNA of the CDR3: TGTGCCAGCAGTGAAGGGCATCTAGTAGGGGTCACAGATACGCAGTATTTT.

This clone came up a few times. Other nucleotide sequences from this sample produce the same CDR3. The chain joins TRBV6-1 to TRBJ1-5; TRBD1 matches at 7 bases. Germline-derived CDR1 and CDR2 are MNHNS and SASEGT. J gave up 0 bases and V 6 bases, and 2 bases lay outside the gene matches. The CDR3 runs to 14 residues. The CDR3 DNA reads as TGTGCCAGCAGGGGGACAGATAGCAATCAGCCCCAGCATTTT. Translation gives CASRGTDSNQPQHF.

The chain uses TRBV12-5 and TRBJ2-3; TRBD2 agrees at 7 bases. This CDR3 comprises 17 residues. Losses at the gene ends were 0 bases for V and 5 bases for J; bases not matched to a gene: 11. Germline V gene data show CDR1 as LGHNT and CDR2 as FRNRAP. The CDR3 here is CASGLVLPGGGQDTQYF. CDR3 nucleotide sequence: TGTGCTAGTGGTTTGGTACTTCCGGGAGGAGGACAAGATACGCAGTATTTT.

A remark on this clone: This same CDR3 is encoded by further DNA sequences in the sample. The gene calls are TRBV4-1 and TRBJ2-2; D unclear. There are 15 residues in the CDR3. The germline V gene encodes CDR1 MGHRA and CDR2 YSYEKL. V dropped 1 base and J dropped 1 base, with 7 bases sitting between them. CDR3 sequence reads: CASSQVPGNTGELFF. CDR3 DNA: TGCGCCAGCAGCCAAGTCCCGGGGAACACCGGGGAGCTGTTTTTT.

This clone was found once. Other nucleotide sequences in the sample specify the same CDR3. The chain couples TRBV6-5 to TRBJ1-5; 7 nucleotides match TRBD1. The J segment lost 3 bases and the V segment lost 6 bases, leaving 5 bases of the junction unmatched. The V gene's germline CDR1 is MNHEY and CDR2 SVGAGI. The CDR3 is 14 amino acids. The CDR3 DNA follows: TGTGCCAGCAGCTCGGGACAGCTCAATCAGCCCCAGCATTTT. Amino acid sequence: CASSSGQLNQPQHF.

As DNA, the CDR3 is TGCGCCAGCAGCTTGGGGACACCGAAGGGCCACGAGCAGTACTTC. The encoded protein is CASSLGTPKGHEQYF. The genes are TRBV5-1 and TRBJ2-5; D is possibly TRBD1 (5 bases). Gene TRBJ2-7 matches the end of the DNA better, so the J call may be wrong. This CDR3 contains 15 residues. Germline CDR1 and CDR2: SGHRS and YFSETQ.

The chain has TRBV7-2 and TRBJ2-2, with D hard to call. Germline values: CDR1 SGHTA, CDR2 FQGNSA. With 1 base removed from V and 4 bases from J, the gap between germline ends came to 4 bases. The CDR3 is made up of 13 amino acids. The CDR3 DNA reads as TGTGCCAGCAGCTTAGTCAGCACCGGGGAGCTGTTTTTT. It is translated as CASSLVSTGELFF.

The chain employs TRBV2 and TRBJ2-3; tentatively, D is TRBD2 (5 bases). Trimming removed 7 bases at V and 2 bases at J, with 16 bases between. The germline CDR1 and CDR2 sequences are SNHLY and FYNNEI. The CDR3 covers 15 residues. The CDR3 coding sequence is TGTGCCAGCACAAAATCCTCGGGGTTCACAGATACGCAGTATTTT. Amino acid sequence: CASTKSSGFTDTQYF.

This clone showed up just once. One end of the junction varies from germline; a read error may be responsible. The chain recombines TRBV15 with TRBJ1-5, with TRBD1 matching over 7 bases. Germline V gene sequence: CDR1 LNHNV, CDR2 YYDKDF (reference sequence). The CDR3 extends over 16 amino acids. This CDR3 is CATSRAPGQSNQPQHF. The CDR3 DNA reads TGTGCCACCAGTAGAGCACCGGGACAGAGCAATCAGCCCCAGCATTTT.

This chain uses TRBV30 with TRBJ1-1; D is uncertain. The CDR3 is 13 amino acids. In germline, CDR1 is GTSNPN, CDR2 SVGIG (reference sequence). The V gene lost 1 base and the J gene lost 7 bases, with 13 bases spanning the gap. CDR3 loop: CAWSGRPSGEAFF. CDR3 nucleotide sequence: TGTGCCTGGAGTGGCAGGCCGTCTGGTGAAGCTTTCTTT.

This chain joins TRBV30 and TRBJ2-3, with 10 nucleotides matching TRBD2. Trimming at V came to 0 bases and at J to 2 bases, leaving 8 bases not matched to a gene. CDR3 length equals 17 residues. Per the germline V gene, CDR1 is GTSNPN and CDR2 is SVGIG (reference sequence). The CDR3 DNA reads as TGTGCCTGGAGTGTACGTCGTACTAGCGGGGCCACAGATACGCAGTATTTT. It specifies CAWSVRRTSGATDTQYF.

CDR3 residues: CASSPGVFMVNSPLHF. The CDR3 DNA follows: TGTGCCAGCTCACCCGGGGTGTTTATGGTGAATTCACCCCTCCACTTT. V usage is TRBV18 and J usage is TRBJ1-6; no clear D gene. Germline lookup yields CDR1 KGHSH and CDR2 LQKENI. Between the trimmed V and J ends, which lost 3 bases and 7 bases, there was a span of 16 bases. CDR3 length: 16 amino acids.

The chain links TRBV30 to TRBJ1-4; D unresolved. Trimming shortened V by 2 bases and J by 8 bases, and 12 bases separated the two germline ends. The V gene's germline CDR1 is GTSNPN and CDR2 SVGIG (reference sequence). CDR3 length: 13 residues. The CDR3, as DNA: TGTGCCTGGAGTAGAGGAGCGGGGGAAAAACTGTTTTTT. It yields the protein CAWSRGAGEKLFF.

In its sample, this clone was seen once. The chain links TRBV7-6 to TRBJ1-3, with D unclear. The V gene lost 6 bases and the J gene lost 0 bases, with 12 bases spanning the gap. This CDR3 comprises 15 residues. Germline V gene data show CDR1 as SGHVS and CDR2 as FNYEAQ. In DNA, the CDR3 is TGTGCCAGCAGTAGTATCGCCTTCTCTGGAAACACCATATATTTT. Protein product: CASSSIAFSGNTIYF. Filled out from reference TRBV7-6 and TRBJ1-3, the complete variable domain reads GAGVSQSPRYKVTKRGQDVALRCDPISGHVSLYWYRQALGQGPEFLTYFNYEAQQDKSGLPNDRFSAERPEGSISTLTIQRTEQRDSAMYRCASSSIAFSGNTIYFGEGSWLTVV.

The chain uses TRBV4-1 and TRBJ2-3, with a tentative D call TRBD2 (5 bases). V lost 1 base to trimming and J lost 0 bases, with 11 bases between them. The CDR3 length is 16 residues. The germline CDR1 and CDR2 sequences are MGHRA and YSYEKL. The CDR3 bases are TGCGCCAGCAGCCAAGTGGAGGTCCGTAGCACAGATACGCAGTATTTT. Translated: CASSQVEVRSTDTQYF.

The chain carries TRBV7-8 and TRBJ2-5, with 10 bases aligning to TRBD1. CDR1 and CDR2 (germline): SGHVS, FQNEAQ. The J segment lost 2 bases and the V segment lost 2 bases, leaving 2 bases of the junction unmatched. The CDR3 loop spans 15 amino acids. CDR3 in amino acids: CASSLRDRGQETQYF. In DNA form, the CDR3 reads TGTGCCAGCAGCTTAAGGGACAGGGGACAAGAGACCCAGTACTTC. The full variable domain, in which reference TRBV7-8 and TRBJ2-5 provide the parts outside the CDR3, is GAGVSQSPRYKVAKRGQDVALRCDPISGHVSLFWYQQALGQGPEFLTYFQNEAQLDKSGLPSDRFFAERPEGSVSTLKIQRTQQEDSAVYLCASSLRDRGQETQYFGPGTRLLVL.

A word on this clone: Other DNA sequences of this sample code for an identical CDR3. The chain employs TRBV5-1 and TRBJ1-5, with 7 positions matching TRBD1. The trim removed 0 bases at V and 4 bases at J, leaving 4 bases unmatched. The V gene's germline CDR1 is SGHRS and CDR2 YFSETQ. CDR3 length: 15 residues. CDR3: CASSLAGQVNQPQHF. The CDR3 nucleotides read TGCGCCAGCAGCTTGGCCGGACAGGTAAATCAGCCCCAGCATTTT.

This clone has only one observation. The genes are TRBV14 and TRBJ1-2; perhaps TRBD1 as D (5 bases). The V end was cut by 6 bases, the J end by 8 bases, with 16 bases between. The CDR3 loop spans 13 amino acids. The germline gives CDR1 SGHDN, CDR2 FVKESK. CDR3: CASSRQGLEGYTF. CDR3 nucleotides: TGTGCCAGCAGTCGCCAGGGTTTGGAGGGCTACACCTTC.

The chain employs TRBV11-2 and TRBJ2-1, with 8 bases matching TRBD2. The CDR3 loop spans 16 amino acids. Looked up from germline, CDR1 is SGHAT and CDR2 is FQNNGV. J was trimmed by 6 bases and V by 0 bases; bases with no gene match: 7. This CDR3 is CASSLDTGLGSNEQFF. CDR3 coding DNA: TGTGCCAGCAGCTTAGACACGGGACTAGGGAGCAATGAGCAGTTCTTC.

The V gene is TRBV18, the J gene TRBJ1-3; unclear D gene. V was trimmed by 4 bases and J by 4 bases, leaving 14 bases between them. Germline CDR1 reads KGHSH; CDR2 reads LQKENI. The CDR3 spans 15 residues. The chain's CDR3 is CASSQLKAQGNTIYF. The CDR3 DNA sequence: TGTGCCAGCTCACAGCTCAAGGCTCAAGGAAACACCATATATTTT.

The rearrangement links TRBV5-5 to TRBJ2-7; D may be TRBD1 (6 bases). V gave up 4 bases and J gave up 5 bases, with 19 bases separating them. CDR1 SGHKS and CDR2 YYEKEE come from the germline V gene (reference sequence). The CDR3 loop spans 15 amino acids. The CDR3 here is CASSPPLGQFHEQYF. CDR3 coding DNA: TGTGCCAGCAGCCCACCACTCGGACAGTTCCACGAGCAGTACTTC.

J is TRBJ1-1 and V is TRBV6-5; perhaps TRBD1 as D (5 bases). V lost 4 bases and J 1 base, leaving 13 bases between the germline ends. Germline V lookup: CDR1 MNHEY, CDR2 SVGAGI. This CDR3 has 15 amino acids. DNA of the CDR3: TGTGCCAGCAGTTGGACCGGCGGGACGAACACTGAAGCTTTCTTT. Residues: CASSWTGGTNTEAFF.

The rearrangement links TRBV5-1 to TRBJ2-1, with no clear D. Germline CDR1 reads SGHRS; CDR2 reads YFSETQ. This CDR3 comprises 13 residues. The ends were cut back, 5 bases at V and 4 bases at J, with 10 bases in the middle. The DNA for the CDR3 is TGCGCCAGCAGGGACGGCGATTACAATGAGCAGTTCTTC. Translated, it gives CASRDGDYNEQFF. The full variable domain, with the rest looked up from reference TRBV5-1 and TRBJ2-1, is KAGVTQTPRYLIKTRGQQVTLSCSPISGHRSVSWYQQTPGQGLQFLFEYFSETQRNKGNFPGRFSGRQFSNSRSEMNVSTLELGDSALYLCASRDGDYNEQFFGPGTRLTVL.

J is TRBJ2-3 and V is TRBV6-4; weak D call: TRBD1 (5 bases). In germline, CDR1 is MRHNA, CDR2 SNTAGT. The V gene lost 4 bases and the J gene lost 3 bases, with 11 bases spanning the gap. CDR3 length: 14 amino acids. CDR3 protein: CASSAGHFTDTQYF. CDR3 in DNA: TGTGCCAGCAGTGCCGGACACTTTACAGATACGCAGTATTTT.

The chain employs TRBV5-1 and TRBJ2-2; no clear D gene. Trimming took off 4 bases at V and 0 bases at J, with 10 bases between the two ends. The CDR3 contains 15 residues. Germline CDR1 reads SGHRS; CDR2 reads YFSETQ. The CDR3 coding sequence is TGCGCCAGCAGCATGGCGGTCTCGAACACCGGGGAGCTGTTTTTT. It yields the protein CASSMAVSNTGELFF.

The chain carries TRBV30 and TRBJ1-4; unclear D gene. The V gene's germline CDR1 is GTSNPN and CDR2 SVGIG (reference sequence). This CDR3 region has 18 residues. Trimming took off 3 bases at V and 2 bases at J, with 22 bases between the two ends. This CDR3 is CAWRGRGYPLGTNEKLFF. The CDR3 coding sequence is TGTGCCTGGAGGGGTCGTGGGTACCCTCTGGGGACTAATGAAAAACTGTTTTTT.

The chain joins TRBV6-1 to TRBJ1-1, with D unclear. The CDR3 spans 14 residues. The V end was cut by 7 bases, the J end by 0 bases, with 12 bases between. Germline CDR1 MNHNS, CDR2 SASEGT. The CDR3 bases are TGTGCCAGCATTCGAGAGAGGATGAACACTGAAGCTTTCTTT. It encodes CASIRERMNTEAFF.

The chain joins TRBV18 to TRBJ2-1; perhaps TRBD2 as D (5 bases). Between the trimmed V and J ends, which lost 3 bases and 1 base, there was a span of 7 bases. In germline, CDR1 is KGHSH, CDR2 LQKENI. CDR3 length: 14 amino acids. The CDR3 spells CASSPGESYNEQFF. DNA for the CDR3: TGTGCCAGCTCACCTGGGGAGTCCTACAATGAGCAGTTCTTC.

The chain joins TRBV10-2 to TRBJ2-7; TRBD2 agrees at 11 bases. CDR3 size: 15 residues. CDR1 is WSHSY and CDR2 is SAAADI in the germline V gene. The J segment lost 6 bases and the V segment lost 3 bases, leaving 7 bases of the junction unmatched. CDR3 loop: CASSDVRLAGFEQYF. Here the CDR3 DNA reads TGCGCCAGCAGTGATGTTCGACTAGCGGGGTTCGAGCAGTACTTC.

This chain joins TRBV5-1 and TRBJ1-2; D unresolved. The germline V gene encodes CDR1 SGHRS and CDR2 YFSETQ. V lost 0 bases and J 3 bases, leaving 12 bases between the germline ends. This CDR3 spans 15 amino acids. In DNA form, the CDR3 reads TGCGCCAGCAGCTTGGAGGCTCCCCGGGACTATGGCTACACCTTC. Translating gives CASSLEAPRDYGYTF.